Each of the 2 T cell receptor beta chains below was sequenced from the same sample in a study of T cells in Graves' hyperthyroidism and ophthalmopathy. There were TCR beta CDR3 regions amplified from RNA transcripts. When the TCR CDR3 underwent first-round RT-PCR, the HTBI primer set was used. TCRdb reprocessed the multiplex PCR reads with MiXCR, giving one entry per CDR3 protein. This sample has hundreds of thousands of distinct CDR3 sequences, with around 13% found just once. Sequencing used blood. The receptors were sampled from a woman aged 18-29 years with Graves' hyperthyroidism.

This clonotype was recorded many times. V gene TRBV20-1 combines with J gene TRBJ2-5, with 11 nucleotides matching TRBD2. V gave up 6 bases and J gave up 2 bases; unmatched junction bases: 8. CDR1 DFQATT and CDR2 SNEGSKA come from the germline V gene (reference sequence). This CDR3 region has 15 residues. DNA of the CDR3: TGCAGTGCCCAAGGACTAGCGGGTATACAAGAGACCCAGTACTTC. This gives the protein CSAQGLAGIQETQYF.

At least ten counts were recorded for this clonotype. This sequence joins TRBV20-1 and TRBJ2-3, with TRBD2 matching over 11 bases. CDR1 and CDR2 from the germline V gene are DFQATT and SNEGSKA (reference sequence). The CDR3 sequence is 15 residues long. V lost 0 bases, J lost 7 bases, and 6 bases stayed unmatched. The CDR3 loop reads CSARDPTSGTHTQYF. CDR3 coding DNA: TGCAGTGCTAGAGACCCGACTAGCGGGACCCATACGCAGTATTTT.